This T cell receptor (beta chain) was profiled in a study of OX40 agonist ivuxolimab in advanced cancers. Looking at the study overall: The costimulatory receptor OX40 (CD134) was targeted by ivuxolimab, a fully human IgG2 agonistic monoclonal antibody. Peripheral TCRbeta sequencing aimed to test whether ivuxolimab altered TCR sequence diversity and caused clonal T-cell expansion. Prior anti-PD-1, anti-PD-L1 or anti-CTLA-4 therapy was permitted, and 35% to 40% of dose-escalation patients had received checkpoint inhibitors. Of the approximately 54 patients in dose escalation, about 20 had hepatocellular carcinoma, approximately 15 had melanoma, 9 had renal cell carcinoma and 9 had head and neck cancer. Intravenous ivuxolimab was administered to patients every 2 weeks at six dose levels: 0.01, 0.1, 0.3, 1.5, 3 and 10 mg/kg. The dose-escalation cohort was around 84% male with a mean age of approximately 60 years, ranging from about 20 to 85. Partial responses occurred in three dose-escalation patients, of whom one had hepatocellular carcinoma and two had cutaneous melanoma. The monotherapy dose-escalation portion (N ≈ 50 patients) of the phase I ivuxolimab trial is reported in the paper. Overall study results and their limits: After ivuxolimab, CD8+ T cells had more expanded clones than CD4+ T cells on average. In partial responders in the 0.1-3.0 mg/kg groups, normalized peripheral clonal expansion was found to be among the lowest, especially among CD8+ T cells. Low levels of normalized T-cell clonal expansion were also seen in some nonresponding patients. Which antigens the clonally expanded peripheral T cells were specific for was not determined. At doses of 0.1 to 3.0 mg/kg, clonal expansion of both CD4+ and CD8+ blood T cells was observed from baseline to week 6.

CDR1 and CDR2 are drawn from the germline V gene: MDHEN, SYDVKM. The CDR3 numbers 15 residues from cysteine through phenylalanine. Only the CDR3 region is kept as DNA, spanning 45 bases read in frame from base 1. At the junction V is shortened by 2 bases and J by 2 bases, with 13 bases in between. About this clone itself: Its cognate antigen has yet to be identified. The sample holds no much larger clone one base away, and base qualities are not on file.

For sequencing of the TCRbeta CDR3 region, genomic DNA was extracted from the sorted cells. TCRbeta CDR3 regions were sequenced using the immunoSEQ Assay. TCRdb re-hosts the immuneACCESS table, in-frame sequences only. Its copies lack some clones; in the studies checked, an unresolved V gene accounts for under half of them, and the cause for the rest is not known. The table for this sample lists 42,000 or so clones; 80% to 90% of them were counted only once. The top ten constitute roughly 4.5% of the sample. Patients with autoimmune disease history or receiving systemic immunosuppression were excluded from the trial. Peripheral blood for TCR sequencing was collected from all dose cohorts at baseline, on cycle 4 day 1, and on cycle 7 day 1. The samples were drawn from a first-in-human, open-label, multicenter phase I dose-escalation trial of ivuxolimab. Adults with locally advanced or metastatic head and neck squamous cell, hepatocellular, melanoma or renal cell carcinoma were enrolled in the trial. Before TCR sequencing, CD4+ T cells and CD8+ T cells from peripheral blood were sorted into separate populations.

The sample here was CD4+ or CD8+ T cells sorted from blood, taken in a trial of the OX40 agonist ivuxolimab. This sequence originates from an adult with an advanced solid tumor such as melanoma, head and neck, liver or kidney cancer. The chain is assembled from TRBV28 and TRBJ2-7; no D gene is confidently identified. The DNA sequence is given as TGTGCCAGCAGTTTACACGCGGACCGCACCTACGAGCAGTACTTC. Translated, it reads CASSLHADRTYEQYF.